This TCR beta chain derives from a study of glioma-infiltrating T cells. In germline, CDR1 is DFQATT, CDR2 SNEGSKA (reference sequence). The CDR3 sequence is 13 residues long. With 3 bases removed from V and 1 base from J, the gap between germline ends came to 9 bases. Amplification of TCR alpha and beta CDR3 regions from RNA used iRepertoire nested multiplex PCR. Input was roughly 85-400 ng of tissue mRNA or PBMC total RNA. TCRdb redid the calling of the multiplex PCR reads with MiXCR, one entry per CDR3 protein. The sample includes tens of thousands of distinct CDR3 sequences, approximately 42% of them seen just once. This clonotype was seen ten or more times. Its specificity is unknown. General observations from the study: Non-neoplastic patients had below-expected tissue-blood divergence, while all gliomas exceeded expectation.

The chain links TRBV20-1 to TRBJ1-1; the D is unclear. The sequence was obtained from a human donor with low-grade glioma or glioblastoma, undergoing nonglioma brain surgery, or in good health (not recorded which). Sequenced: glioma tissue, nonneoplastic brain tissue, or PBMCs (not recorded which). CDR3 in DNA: TGCAGTGCTAGCGGGCAGCCGAACACTGAAGCTTTCTTT. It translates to CSASGQPNTEAFF.